By share of the sample, the clone carrying this T cell receptor beta chain is large. The record originates from a study of spatial heterogeneity in lung cancer. The wider study: Beta-chain sequences consistently outnumbered alpha-chain sequences in detection.

Time point specified: sample taken at primary tumor resection. Tumor, nontumor lung or frozen PBMC supplied whole RNA that was sequenced unsorted. A distinct unique molecular identifier was carried by each TCR cDNA molecule. TCRdb used MiXCR to reprocess the 5' RACE reads, holding one entry per CDR3 protein. The data show roughly 2,600 distinct CDR3 sequences, with more than 15% seen just once and about 15% held by the top ten. CDR3 length: 12 residues. The germline V gene has CDR1 SEHNR and CDR2 FQNEAQ (reference sequence). Trimming took off 5 bases at V and 13 bases at J, with 12 bases between the two ends.

The receptor was derived from a male donor with early-stage non-small cell lung cancer. The sequences come from normal lung tissue next to the tumor, collected at surgery. This chain connects TRBV7-9 to TRBJ1-6; D uncertain. CDR3 sequence reads: CASSPNRLPLHF. In nucleotides, the CDR3 is TGTGCCAGCAGCCCTAACCGGCTCCCCCTCCACTTT.